Listed below are T cell receptor beta chains from one sample, sequenced in a study of cytomegalovirus exposure and HLA in healthy donors. Clones were read by immunoSEQ multiplex PCR, and TCRdb kept only the in-frame ones, dropping some. The data show around 52,000 clones, about 92% seen once. Input material: PBMCs. These receptors were collected from a woman younger than 30 in good health and CMV-seronegative. Each CDR3 is given with its conserved first and last residue. Each record gives: clone size, V gene, CDR3 length, J gene, D gene, CDR3 DNA, CDR3 protein. The D gene is left open where the match is weak. A clone size is listed for some rows: how often the clone was seen (once, few, many), or a class if it is expanded.

-	TRBV11-3	18	TRBJ1-5	-	TGTGCCAGCAGCTTATCGATTATCGTCGGTAGTAGCAATCAGCCCCAGCATTTT	CASSLSIIVGSSNQPQHF
-	TRBV29-1	12	TRBJ2-1	TRBD1	TGCAGCGTTTTACGGGACAGACATGAGCAGTTCTTC	CSVLRDRHEQFF
-	TRBV5-1	15	TRBJ1-2	TRBD1	TGCGCCAGCAGCCCGACAGGGGATCCGAGCTATGGCTACACCTTC	CASSPTGDPSYGYTF
-	TRBV6-6	15	TRBJ2-2	-	TGTGCCAGCAGTTACGACAGTCCGAACACCGGGGAGCTGTTTTTT	CASSYDSPNTGELFF
-	TRBV2	13	TRBJ1-2	-	TGTGCCAGCAGTGAAATGGGAGGGGTTGGCTACACCTTC	CASSEMGGVGYTF
-	TRBV7-9	13	TRBJ1-1	-	TGTGCCAGCAGCCGAGACGGGGGAAGTGAAGCTTTCTTT	CASSRDGGSEAFF
-	TRBV5-1	14	TRBJ2-2	TRBD2	TGCGCCAGCCGCGCAGGGAGGGACACCGGGGAGCTGTTTTTT	CASRAGRDTGELFF
-	TRBV14	17	TRBJ1-2	TRBD1	TGTGCCAGCAGCCAAGACCTGACAGGGTGGACTAACTATGGCTACACCTTC	CASSQDLTGWTNYGYTF
-	TRBV19	16	TRBJ2-6	-	TGTGCCAGTAGTATAGATTACAGGGCTGGGGCCAACGTCCTGACTTTC	CASSIDYRAGANVLTF
-	TRBV4-3	16	TRBJ2-1	TRBD2	TGCGCCAGCAGCCCCCGACTAGCGGACTCCTACAATGAGCAGTTCTTC	CASSPRLADSYNEQFF
once	TRBV27	11	TRBJ2-7	-	TGTGCCAGCAGTTTATGGACGAGGGAGTACTTC	CASSLWTREYF
-	TRBV7-9	15	TRBJ2-5	TRBD2	TGTGCCAGCAGCAGACTAGCGGGAGGGCAAGAGACCCAGTACTTC	CASSRLAGGQETQYF
-	TRBV9	12	TRBJ2-2	-	TGTGCCAGCAGCCCAAACACCGGGGAGCTGTTTTTT	CASSPNTGELFF
-	TRBV27	13	TRBJ1-5	-	TGTGCCAGCAGCCGCCAGTCCAATCAGCCCCAGCATTTT	CASSRQSNQPQHF
-	TRBV27	15	TRBJ2-1	-	TGTGCCAGCAGCATCCTAGCGCCCTCCTACAATGAGCAGTTCTTC	CASSILAPSYNEQFF
-	TRBV4-1	16	TRBJ2-3	TRBD2	TGCGCCAGCAGCCAAGAGAGGGGACTAAGCACAGATACGCAGTATTTT	CASSQERGLSTDTQYF
once	TRBV5-4	15	TRBJ2-3	-	TGTGCCAGCAGCCCCAACAGGGAATACATGGATACGCAGTATTTT	CASSPNREYMDTQYF
-	TRBV6-1	14	TRBJ1-4	-	TGTGCCATCGACCTGGGGGGGGCTAATGAAAAACTGTTTTTT	CAIDLGGANEKLFF
-	TRBV19	16	TRBJ2-6	TRBD1	TGTGCCAGTAATGGACAGGGGGCGCCTGGGGCCAACGTCCTGACTTTC	CASNGQGAPGANVLTF
-	TRBV6-5	15	TRBJ2-1	-	TGTGCCAGCAGTTACGGCCCGGGAGAAACCCATGAGCAGTTCTTC	CASSYGPGETHEQFF
few	TRBV5-6	14	TRBJ2-7	-	TGTGCCAGCAGCGCGGGACCGTCCGGCTACGAGCAGTACTTC	CASSAGPSGYEQYF
-	TRBV2	15	TRBJ1-1	TRBD1	TGTGCCAGCAGTGAGGCAGGGGGCGTTGCCACTGAAGCTTTCTTT	CASSEAGGVATEAFF
once	TRBV5-5	15	TRBJ1-5	TRBD1	TGTGCCAGCAGCCACCGGACAGGGTTTAGTCAGCCCCAGCATTTT	CASSHRTGFSQPQHF
once	TRBV6-6	15	TRBJ1-5	-	TGTGCCAGCAGTTACCCGGGGGGTCCGGGACAGCCCCAGCATTTT	CASSYPGGPGQPQHF
-	TRBV29-1	12	TRBJ1-2	-	TGCAGCGTTATACAGGGTTCGTATGGCTACACCTTC	CSVIQGSYGYTF
once	TRBV15	15	TRBJ1-3	TRBD1	TGTGCCACCAGCAGGGGGACAGGGGCTGGAAACACCATATATTTT	CATSRGTGAGNTIYF
-	TRBV5-1	15	TRBJ2-5	TRBD1	TGCGCCAGCAGCTTGGGAGACAGGGCATTGGAGACCCAGTACTTC	CASSLGDRALETQYF
-	TRBV5-6	15	TRBJ1-1	TRBD1	TGTGCCAGCAGCTTGGAGAACAGGGGACCCACTGAAGCTTTCTTT	CASSLENRGPTEAFF
-	TRBV19	12	TRBJ2-2	TRBD1	TGTGCCACAAGACAGGGAGTCGGGGAGCTGTTTTTT	CATRQGVGELFF
-	TRBV7-8	17	TRBJ1-3	TRBD1	TGTGCCAGCAGCCTATATGCCGGGACAGGGATTGAAGACACCATATATTTT	CASSLYAGTGIEDTIYF
-	TRBV15	15	TRBJ1-5	-	TGTGCCACCAGCAGAGAAACAGGGTACGGCCAGCCCCAGCATTTT	CATSRETGYGQPQHF
-	TRBV28	15	TRBJ1-1	-	TGTGCCAGCAGTCCAAAGGGACACCAGATCACTGAAGCTTTCTTT	CASSPKGHQITEAFF
-	TRBV4-3	14	TRBJ2-5	-	TGCGCCAGCAGCCAAGACAGGGATCAAGAGACCCAGTACTTC	CASSQDRDQETQYF
once	TRBV2	13	TRBJ2-7	TRBD2	TGTGCCAGCAAGGAGCGGGGAACCCACGAGCAGTACTTC	CASKERGTHEQYF
-	TRBV6-6	15	TRBJ1-6	TRBD1	TGTGCCAGCAGTTACGGGACAGGGGGAAATTCACCCCTCCACTTT	CASSYGTGGNSPLHF
-	TRBV6-1	15	TRBJ2-1	TRBD2	TGTGCCAGCACCGTCGGGGGGAGCCTTTCAAATGAGCAGTTCTTC	CASTVGGSLSNEQFF
-	TRBV29-1	15	TRBJ1-2	TRBD1	TGCAGCGTTGAAGGAATGGGACAGGGTTACTATGGCTACACCTTC	CSVEGMGQGYYGYTF
-	TRBV7-9	14	TRBJ1-2	-	TGTGCCAGCAGCTTACTAGACAGATCCTATGGCTACACCTTC	CASSLLDRSYGYTF
-	TRBV7-3	15	TRBJ2-3	TRBD2	TGTGCCAGCAGCCGCGGGGGTTTTTGGACCGATACGCAGTATTTT	CASSRGGFWTDTQYF
few	TRBV18	16	TRBJ2-1	TRBD1	TGTGCCAGCTCACGTCATAATGGGGACAGGGGGAAGGAGCAGTTCTTC	CASSRHNGDRGKEQFF
-	TRBV7-8	13	TRBJ1-1	-	TGTGCCAGCAGCCGGAGTTTGGTAACAGAAGCTTTCTTT	CASSRSLVTEAFF
many	TRBV6-4	14	TRBJ2-2	TRBD2	TGTGCCAGCAGTGACGGGGGGGACACCGGGGAGCTGTTTTTT	CASSDGGDTGELFF
-	TRBV9	16	TRBJ2-2	TRBD2	TGTGCCAGCAGCGTAGTCGGCGGGAGCCCGACCGGGGAGCTGTTTTTT	CASSVVGGSPTGELFF
once	TRBV5-4	16	TRBJ1-2	-	TGTGCCAGCAGCTTGGGTTATGATACGCGCTCCTATGGCTACACCTTC	CASSLGYDTRSYGYTF
few	TRBV5-1	15	TRBJ2-5	-	TGCGCCAGCAGCTTGACCCTAGCAGACGAAGAGACCCAGTACTTC	CASSLTLADEETQYF
-	TRBV30	14	TRBJ1-5	-	TGTGCCTGGGCCCCTCGACAGGTCAGTCAGCCCCAGCATTTT	CAWAPRQVSQPQHF
-	TRBV19	18	TRBJ2-7	TRBD1	TGTGCCAGTAGTCGAAGTTGGACAGGCCCAAATCTCCCTTACGAGCAGTACTTC	CASSRSWTGPNLPYEQYF
-	TRBV4-2	13	TRBJ2-2	-	TGTGCCAGCAGCCCCACTAAGACCGGGGAGCTGTTTTTT	CASSPTKTGELFF
-	TRBV19	15	TRBJ2-1	-	TGTGCTGCCAGTAAGACGGCAGGGAACTCCAATGAGCAGTTCTTC	CAASKTAGNSNEQFF
-	TRBV9	15	TRBJ2-2	TRBD2	TGTGCCAGCAGCGTTCGGGGGGGCGTCACCGGGGAGCTGTTTTTT	CASSVRGGVTGELFF
-	TRBV7-6	16	TRBJ1-2	TRBD1	TGTGCCAGCAGCTTTCCGGGACAGTATCCGCCGGATGGCTACACCTTC	CASSFPGQYPPDGYTF
-	TRBV29-1	16	TRBJ2-1	TRBD2	TGCAGCGTTGAGGAACTAGCGCTGAGCTCCTACAATGAGCAGTTCTTC	CSVEELALSSYNEQFF
-	TRBV6-1	11	TRBJ1-1	-	TGTGCCAGCAGTGAACGGGGAGAAGCTTTCTTT	CASSERGEAFF
-	TRBV9	14	TRBJ2-3	-	TGTGCCAGCAGCGATAGCGCTCGCACAGATACGCAGTATTTT	CASSDSARTDTQYF
-	TRBV2	15	TRBJ2-1	TRBD2	TGTGCCAGCAGTGAACCGGCTAGCGGGTATAGTGAGCAGTTCTTC	CASSEPASGYSEQFF
-	TRBV7-6	14	TRBJ1-2	-	TGTGCCAGCAGCCCCGGCAGGTCGGACTATGGCTACACCTTC	CASSPGRSDYGYTF
-	TRBV7-2	15	TRBJ2-2	-	TGTGCCAGCAGCTTAGTAACTAGGCCAGCCGGGGAGCTGTTTTTT	CASSLVTRPAGELFF
-	TRBV5-1	13	TRBJ1-1	-	TGCGCCAGCAGCTCCGACATGAACACTGAAGCTTTCTTT	CASSSDMNTEAFF